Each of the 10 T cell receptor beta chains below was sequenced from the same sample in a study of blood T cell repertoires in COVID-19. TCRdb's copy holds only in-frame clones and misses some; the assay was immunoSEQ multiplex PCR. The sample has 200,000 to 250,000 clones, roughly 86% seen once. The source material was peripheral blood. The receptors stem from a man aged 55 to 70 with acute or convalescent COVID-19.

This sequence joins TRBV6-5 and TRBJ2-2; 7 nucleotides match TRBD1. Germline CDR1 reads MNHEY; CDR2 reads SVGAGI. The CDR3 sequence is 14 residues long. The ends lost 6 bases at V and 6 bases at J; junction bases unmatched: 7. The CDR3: CASSRPGGAGELFF. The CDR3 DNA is TGTGCCAGCAGCAGACCAGGGGGTGCCGGGGAGCTGTTTTTT.

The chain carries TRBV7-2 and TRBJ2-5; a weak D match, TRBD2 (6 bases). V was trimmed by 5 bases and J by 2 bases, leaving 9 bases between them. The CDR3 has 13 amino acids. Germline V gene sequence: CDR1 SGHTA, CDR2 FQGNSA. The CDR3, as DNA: TGTGCCAGCAGCCCGACTAGGCAAGAGACCCAGTACTTC. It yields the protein CASSPTRQETQYF.

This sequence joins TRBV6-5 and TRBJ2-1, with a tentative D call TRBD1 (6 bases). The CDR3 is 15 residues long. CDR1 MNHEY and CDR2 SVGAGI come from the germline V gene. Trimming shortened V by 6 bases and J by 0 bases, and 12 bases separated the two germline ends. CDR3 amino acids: CASRQDRSSYNEQFF. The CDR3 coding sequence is TGTGCCAGCAGACAAGACAGGAGCTCCTACAATGAGCAGTTCTTC.

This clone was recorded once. CDR3 coding DNA: TGTGCCAGCAGTCCCCTCCGGGGGGTTCGGACCTACGAGCAGTACTTC. Translation gives CASSPLRGVRTYEQYF. The rearrangement uses TRBV27 and TRBJ2-7; 7 bases fit TRBD2. Losses at the gene ends were 5 bases for V and 2 bases for J; bases not matched to a gene: 12. Germline loops: CDR1 MNHEY, CDR2 SMNVEV (reference sequence). The CDR3 spans 16 residues.

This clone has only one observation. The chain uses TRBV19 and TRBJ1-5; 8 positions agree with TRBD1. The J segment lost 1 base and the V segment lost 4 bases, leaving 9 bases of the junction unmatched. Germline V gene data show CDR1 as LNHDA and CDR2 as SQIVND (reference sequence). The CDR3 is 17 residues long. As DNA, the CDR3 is TGTGCCAGTAGTAAGCGGACAGGGCAGGCCAGCAATCAGCCCCAGCATTTT. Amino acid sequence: CASSKRTGQASNQPQHF.

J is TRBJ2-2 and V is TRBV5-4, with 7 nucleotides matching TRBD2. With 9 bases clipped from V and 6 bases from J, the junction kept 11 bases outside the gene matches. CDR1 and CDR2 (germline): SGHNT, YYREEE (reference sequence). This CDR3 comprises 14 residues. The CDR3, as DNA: TGTGCCATCTTACCTTGGCGGGAGTCCGGGGAGCTGTTTTTT. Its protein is CAILPWRESGELFF.

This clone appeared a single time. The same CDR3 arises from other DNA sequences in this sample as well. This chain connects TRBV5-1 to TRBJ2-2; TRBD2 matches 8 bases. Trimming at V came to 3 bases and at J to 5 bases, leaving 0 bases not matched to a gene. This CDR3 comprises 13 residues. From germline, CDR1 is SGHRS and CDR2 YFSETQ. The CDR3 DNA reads TGCGCCAGCAGCTCGGGGGGGACCGGGGAGCTGTTTTTT. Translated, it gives CASSSGGTGELFF.

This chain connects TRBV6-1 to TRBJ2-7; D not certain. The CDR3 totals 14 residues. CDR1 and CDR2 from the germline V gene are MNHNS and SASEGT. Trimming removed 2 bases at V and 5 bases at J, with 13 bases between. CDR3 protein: CASSEMYPPDEQYF. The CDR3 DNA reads TGTGCCAGCAGTGAAATGTATCCCCCGGACGAGCAGTACTTC.

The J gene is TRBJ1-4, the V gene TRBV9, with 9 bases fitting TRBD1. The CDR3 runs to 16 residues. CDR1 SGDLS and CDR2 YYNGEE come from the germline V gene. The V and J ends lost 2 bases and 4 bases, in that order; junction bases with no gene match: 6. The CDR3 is CASSVAPGQGNEKLFF. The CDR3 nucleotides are TGTGCCAGCAGCGTTGCCCCGGGACAGGGTAATGAAAAACTGTTTTTT.

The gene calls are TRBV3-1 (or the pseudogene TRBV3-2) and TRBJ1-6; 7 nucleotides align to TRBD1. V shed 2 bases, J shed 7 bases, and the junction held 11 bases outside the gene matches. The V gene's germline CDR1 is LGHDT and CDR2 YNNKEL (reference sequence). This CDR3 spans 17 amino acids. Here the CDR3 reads CASSQSTSLTGNSPLHF. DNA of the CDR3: TGTGCCAGCAGCCAATCAACGTCCCTGACAGGGAATTCACCCCTCCACTTT.